Here is one T cell receptor beta chain with its context. The data originate from a study of cytomegalovirus exposure and HLA in healthy donors. Study context: As released early, the data held about 85 million unique TCRs from HLA-typed donors.

60 Vbeta and 13 Jbeta primers were used in PCR. Clones were sequenced by immunoSEQ multiplex PCR, and TCRdb holds only the in-frame ones, with some missing. The sample consists of 130,000 to 150,000 clones, approximately 80% of them appearing once. The receptor was derived from a woman in her fifties or sixties in good health and CMV-seropositive. What was sequenced was PBMCs.

CDR3 DNA: TGTGCCTGGAGTAGAGGGCATGGCTACACCTTC. The encoded protein is CAWSRGHGYTF. The V gene is TRBV30, the J gene TRBJ1-2; D is undetermined. V lost 2 bases and J 6 bases, leaving 7 bases between the germline ends. The CDR3 sequence is 11 residues long. Germline values: CDR1 GTSNPN, CDR2 SVGIG (reference sequence). Full variable domain (missing parts from reference TRBV30 and TRBJ1-2): SQTIHQWPATLVQPVGSPLSLECTVEGTSNPNLYWYRQAAGRGLQLLFYSVGIGQISSEVPQNLSASRPQDRQFILSSKKLLLSDSGFYLCAWSRGHGYTFGSGTRLTVV.